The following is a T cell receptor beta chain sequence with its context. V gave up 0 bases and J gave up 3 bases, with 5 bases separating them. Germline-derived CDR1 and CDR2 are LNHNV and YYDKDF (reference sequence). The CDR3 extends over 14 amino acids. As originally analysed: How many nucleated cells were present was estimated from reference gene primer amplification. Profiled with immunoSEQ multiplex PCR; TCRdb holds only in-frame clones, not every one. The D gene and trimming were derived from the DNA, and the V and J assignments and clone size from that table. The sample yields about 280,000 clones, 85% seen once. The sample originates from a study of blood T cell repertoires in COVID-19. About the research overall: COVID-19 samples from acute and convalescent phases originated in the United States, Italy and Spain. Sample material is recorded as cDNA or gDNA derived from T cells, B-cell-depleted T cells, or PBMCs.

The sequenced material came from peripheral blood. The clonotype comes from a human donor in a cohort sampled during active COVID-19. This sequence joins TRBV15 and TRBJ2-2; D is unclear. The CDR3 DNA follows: TGTGCCACCAGCAGAGAGGGCTACACCGGGGAGCTGTTTTTT. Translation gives CATSREGYTGELFF.